This passage covers 15 T cell receptor beta chains from one sample sequenced in a study of shared clonotypes between healthy human individuals (dated by TCRdb to the early 2020s). The receptor library was made with the immunoSEQ multiplex PCR assay. TCRdb retrieved this table from immuneACCESS and kept in-frame rearrangements only. Not all clones are present; in checked studies, unresolved V genes account for under half, and no reason is known for the remainder. The sample table lists roughly 500,000 clones, 75% to 85% of them with a count of one. 13% of the sample is in the top ten clones. Sequenced sample: PBMCs. These receptors were obtained from a woman in her 40s in good health. Some clones in this sample may be carry-over from other donors' samples.

This chain joins TRBV29-1 and TRBJ2-1, with 9 bases fitting TRBD2. Germline CDR1 SQVTM, CDR2 ANQGSEA. The CDR3 totals 14 residues. Germline trimming cut 4 bases from V and 10 bases from J; bases unmatched to any gene: 11. DNA of the CDR3: TGCAGCGTTGTCGGGGCTAGCGGGGTAATCGAGCAGTTCTTC. Translation gives CSVVGASGVIEQFF.

The chain carries TRBV7-8 and TRBJ2-4; D is perhaps TRBD1 or TRBD2 (5 bases each). Trimming took off 5 bases at V and 5 bases at J, with 10 bases between the two ends. CDR1 SGHVS and CDR2 FQNEAQ come from the germline V gene. The length of the CDR3 is 13 residues. The CDR3 DNA reads TGTGCCAGCAGCGGGGACCGCCAAAACATTCAGTACTTC. Translation gives CASSGDRQNIQYF.

The table lists this clone with a count of one. The chain employs TRBV7-8 and TRBJ1-5; a weak D match, TRBD1 (5 bases). V lost 2 bases to trimming and J lost 0 bases, with 8 bases between them. CDR1 SGHVS and CDR2 FQNEAQ come from the germline V gene. The CDR3 totals 15 residues. CDR3 protein: CASSLPGTSNQPQHF. The DNA of the CDR3 is TGTGCCAGCAGCTTACCGGGGACTAGCAATCAGCCCCAGCATTTT.

This rearrangement joins TRBV5-6 to TRBJ2-3; perhaps TRBD2 as D (6 bases). Germline V gene data show CDR1 as SGHDT and CDR2 as YYEEEE. The V and J ends lost 4 bases and 1 base respectively, with 16 bases between them. The CDR3 contains 16 residues. The chain's CDR3 is CASSPRSGRGTDTQYF. Written as DNA, the CDR3 is TGTGCCAGCAGCCCCCGTAGCGGAAGAGGCACAGATACGCAGTATTTT.

The chain recombines TRBV7-3 with TRBJ2-2; D call uncertain. The CDR3 runs 13 residues. Trimming took 3 bases from V and 5 from J, leaving 7 bases between them. From germline, CDR1 is SGHTA and CDR2 FQGTGA. CDR3: CASSFSETGELFF. The CDR3 DNA is TGTGCCAGCAGCTTTTCGGAGACCGGGGAGCTGTTTTTT. The full variable domain, completed using reference TRBV7-3 and TRBJ2-2, is GAGVSQTPSNKVTEKGKYVELRCDPISGHTALYWYRQSLGQGPEFLIYFQGTGAADDSGLPNDRFFAVRPEGSVSTLKIQRTERGDSAVYLCASSFSETGELFFGEGSRLTVL.

The chain has TRBV9 and TRBJ1-2; D is ambiguous. Germline V gives CDR1 SGDLS, CDR2 YYNGEE. The CDR3 covers 11 residues. Deletions cut 5 bases from V and 4 bases from J, with 6 bases between. CDR3 region: CASSAPYGYTF. CDR3 bases: TGTGCCAGCAGTGCCCCCTATGGCTACACCTTC.

This sequence joins TRBV11-1 and TRBJ2-1; the match to TRBD2 covers 8 bases. This CDR3 is 15 amino acids long. Trimming cost V 0 bases and J 5 bases; bases outside gene matches: 3. Germline V gene sequence: CDR1 SGHAT, CDR2 FQDESV (reference sequence). CDR3 amino acids: CASSLAGRAHNEQFF. The CDR3 coding sequence is TGTGCCAGCAGCTTAGCCGGGAGGGCCCACAATGAGCAGTTCTTC.

The V gene is TRBV28, the J gene TRBJ2-2, with D unclear. V was cut by 3 bases and J by 6 bases, with 5 bases left in between. The CDR3 loop spans 12 amino acids. Germline V gives CDR1 MDHEN, CDR2 SYDVKM. CDR3 DNA: TGTGCCAGCAGTTTCGTGGCCGGGGAGCTGTTTTTT. It specifies CASSFVAGELFF. The entire variable domain, with the rest obtained from reference TRBV28 and TRBJ2-2, is as follows: DVKVTQSSRYLVKRTGEKVFLECVQDMDHENMFWYRQDPGLGLRLIYFSYDVKMKEKGDIPEGYSVSREKKERFSLILESASTNQTSMYLCASSFVAGELFFGEGSRLTVL.

This clone was counted between two and nine times. V is TRBV6-6 and J is TRBJ2-2, with 10 nucleotides matching TRBD1. Germline CDR1 and CDR2: MNHNY and SVGAGI (reference sequence). Trimming cost V 3 bases and J 7 bases; bases outside gene matches: 5. The CDR3 has 15 residues. In DNA, the CDR3 is TGTGCCAGCAGTTATTCGACAGGGGGCAGCGGGGAGCTGTTTTTT. Protein sequence: CASSYSTGGSGELFF.

The chain employs TRBV5-1 and TRBJ2-7, with D maybe TRBD2 (6 bases). This CDR3 has 16 residues. Germline CDR1 reads SGHRS; CDR2 reads YFSETQ. Trimming removed 0 bases from V and 3 bases from J, with 16 bases in between. Here the CDR3 reads CASSLVVGGLGYEQYF. As DNA, the CDR3 is TGCGCCAGCAGCTTGGTAGTAGGAGGGTTGGGCTACGAGCAGTACTTC.

Points on this clone: Distinct nucleotide sequences in the sample also encode this CDR3. The rearrangement joins TRBV6-1 to TRBJ2-6, with unresolved D. The V gene's germline CDR1 is MNHNS and CDR2 SASEGT. V lost 4 bases and J lost 0, with 7 bases in between. The CDR3 is 15 residues long. This CDR3 is CASSVQGSGANVLTF. The CDR3, as DNA: TGTGCCAGCAGTGTCCAAGGCTCTGGGGCCAACGTCCTGACTTTC.

J is TRBJ2-5 and V is TRBV11-2; a weak D match, TRBD2 (7 bases). The CDR3 contains 16 residues. V lost 5 bases and J 4 bases, leaving 20 bases between the germline ends. CDR1 is SGHAT and CDR2 is FQNNGV in the germline V gene. The CDR3 DNA is TGTGCCAGCAGCACGATCACAGGGAGGGGGAGAGAGACCCAGTACTTC. Translated: CASSTITGRGRETQYF.

The chain couples TRBV27 to TRBJ2-5, with D uncertain. The CDR3 sequence is 14 residues long. CDR1 and CDR2 (germline): MNHEY, SMNVEV (reference sequence). V was cut by 4 bases and J by 0 bases, with 9 bases left in between. This CDR3 reads CASSSRPNQETQYF. In DNA form, the CDR3 reads TGTGCCAGCAGTTCCCGCCCGAACCAAGAGACCCAGTACTTC.

The chain employs TRBV5-1 and TRBJ2-7, with 8 bases fitting TRBD1. The CDR3 runs 14 residues. With V trimmed by 3 bases and J by 5 bases, 7 bases remained unmatched. Germline V gene data show CDR1 as SGHRS and CDR2 as YFSETQ. In DNA, the CDR3 is TGCGCCAGCAGCTATAGTCAGGGGGCGGACGAGCAGTACTTC. Its translation is CASSYSQGADEQYF.

The V and J genes are TRBV4-3 and TRBJ1-6; D gene unclear. Trimming shortened V by 0 bases and J by 7 bases, and 7 bases separated the two germline ends. CDR3 size: 14 residues. Germline CDR1 and CDR2: LGHNA and YSLEER. The CDR3 DNA reads as TGCGCCAGCAGCCAAGATGGCTTCAATTCACCCCTCCACTTT. The encoded protein is CASSQDGFNSPLHF.